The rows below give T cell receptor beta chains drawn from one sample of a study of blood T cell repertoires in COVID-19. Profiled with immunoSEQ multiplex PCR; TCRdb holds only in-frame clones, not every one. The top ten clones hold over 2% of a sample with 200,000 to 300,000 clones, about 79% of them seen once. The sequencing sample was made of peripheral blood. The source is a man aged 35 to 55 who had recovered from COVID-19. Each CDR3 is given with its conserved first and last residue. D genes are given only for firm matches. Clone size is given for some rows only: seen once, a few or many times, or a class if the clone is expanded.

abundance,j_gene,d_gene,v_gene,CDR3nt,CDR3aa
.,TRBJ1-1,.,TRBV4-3,TGCGCCAGCAGCCAAGATACCGGGAGAACTGAAGCTTTCTTT,CASSQDTGRTEAFF
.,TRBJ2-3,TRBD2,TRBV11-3,TGTGCCAGCAGCCCCATAGCGGGGGGGCAAGGAGATACGCAGTATTTT,CASSPIAGGQGDTQYF
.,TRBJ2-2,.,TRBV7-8,TGTGCCAGCAGCTTAGGTGGCCGGGCCGGGGAGCTGTTTTTT,CASSLGGRAGELFF
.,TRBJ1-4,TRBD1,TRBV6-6,TGTGCCAGCAGTTACTTTGGGACAGCCAATAATGAAAAACTGTTTTTT,CASSYFGTANNEKLFF
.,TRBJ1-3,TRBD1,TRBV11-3,TGTGCCAGCAGCTCTGACAGGGGGCCTGGAAACACCATATATTTT,CASSSDRGPGNTIYF
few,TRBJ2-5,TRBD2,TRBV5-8,TGTGCCCCCAGGGAGGGGGAGACCCAGTACTTC,CAPREGETQYF
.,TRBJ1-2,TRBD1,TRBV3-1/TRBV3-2,TGTGCCAGCAGCCGAGCGGACAGGGGCTATGGCTACACCTTC,CASSRADRGYGYTF
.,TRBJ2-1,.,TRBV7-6,TGTGCCAGCAGCTTAGACAGGAACAATGAGCAGTTCTTC,CASSLDRNNEQFF
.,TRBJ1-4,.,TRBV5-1,TGCGCCAGCAGCCCCGGGTCTTGGGCAACTAATGAAAAACTGTTTTTT,CASSPGSWATNEKLFF
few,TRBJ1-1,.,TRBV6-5,TGTGCCAGCAGTTACGAGGGCATGAACACTGAAGCTTTCTTT,CASSYEGMNTEAFF
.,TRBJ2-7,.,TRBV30,TGTGCCTGGAGTCACACCTACGAGCAGTACTTC,CAWSHTYEQYF
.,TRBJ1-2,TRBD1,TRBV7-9,TGTGCCAGCAGCAAGACAGGGGGAGACCCCTATGGCTACACCTTC,CASSKTGGDPYGYTF
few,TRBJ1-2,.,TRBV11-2,TGTGCCAGCAGCTTACTCAGGGCGGTTGGCTACACCTTC,CASSLLRAVGYTF
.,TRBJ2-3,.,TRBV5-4,TGTGCCAGCAGCTTGGTGGGCGCCTCAGATACGCAGTATTTT,CASSLVGASDTQYF
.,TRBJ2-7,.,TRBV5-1,TGCGCCAGCAGCTTGGTGGTTTGGGGGCCCCACGAGCAGTACTTC,CASSLVVWGPHEQYF
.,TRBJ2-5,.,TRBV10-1,TGCGCCAGCAGTGAGTCGGCGGGGAGACAAGAGACCCAGTACTTC,CASSESAGRQETQYF
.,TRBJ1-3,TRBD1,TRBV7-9,TGTGCCAGCAGCTTGCAGACAGGGGCTGGAAACACCATATATTTT,CASSLQTGAGNTIYF
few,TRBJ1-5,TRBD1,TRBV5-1,TGCGCCAGCAGAACGACAGGGGGCGAGGGGCCCCAGCATTTT,CASRTTGGEGPQHF
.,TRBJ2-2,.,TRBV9,TGTGCCAGCAGCGCCTACCTCACAGCCGGGGAGCTGTTTTTT,CASSAYLTAGELFF
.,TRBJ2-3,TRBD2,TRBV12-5,TGTGCTAGTGGTTTGTCCCGGCTAGCGGGACGGGAACGGGATACGCAGTATTTT,CASGLSRLAGRERDTQYF
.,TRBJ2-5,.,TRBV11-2,TGTGCCAGCAGCCCCCGGGGCCGGACAGAAGAGACCCAGTACTTC,CASSPRGRTEETQYF
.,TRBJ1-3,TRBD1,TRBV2,TGTGCCAGCGCAAAGGACAGGGGGGCTGGAAACACCATATATTTT,CASAKDRGAGNTIYF
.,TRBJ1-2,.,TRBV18,TGTGCCAGCTCACCAGGAGACGGCTATGGCTACACCTTC,CASSPGDGYGYTF
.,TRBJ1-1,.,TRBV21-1,TGTGCCGGCACAGGGGAGGGGGTGAACACTGAAGCTTTCTTT,CAGTGEGVNTEAFF
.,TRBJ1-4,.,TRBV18,TGTGCCAGCTCACCACCCGCGGTGACTAATGAAAAACTGTTTTTT,CASSPPAVTNEKLFF
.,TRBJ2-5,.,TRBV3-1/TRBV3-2,TGTGCCAGCAGCCAAGCCCTTCGGGGGAGTGCTCCTCAAGAGACCCAGTACTTC,CASSQALRGSAPQETQYF
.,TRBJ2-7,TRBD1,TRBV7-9,TGTGCCAGCAGCTCGCTAGGGGACAGTGGGGAGCAGTACTTC,CASSSLGDSGEQYF
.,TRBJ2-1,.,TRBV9,TGTGCCAGCAGCGTAGGACTAGAAGGTGAGCAGTTCTTC,CASSVGLEGEQFF
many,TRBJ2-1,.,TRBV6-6,TGTGCCAGCAGTACGACTGCCCCCGATGAGCAGTTCTTC,CASSTTAPDEQFF
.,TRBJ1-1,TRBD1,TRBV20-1,TGCAGTGCTAGTCCCCCCGGGACAGCTGACACTGAAGCTTTCTTT,CSASPPGTADTEAFF
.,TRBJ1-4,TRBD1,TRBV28,TGTGCCAGCAGTTCCCAACAGGGGAGTGAAAAACTGTTTTTT,CASSSQQGSEKLFF
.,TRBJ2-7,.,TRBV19,TGTGCCAGTAGATCGGTTGGGAGCTCCTACGAGCAGTACTTC,CASRSVGSSYEQYF
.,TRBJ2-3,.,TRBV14,TGTGCCAGCAGCCAAGATGTCCCTTGGCGCACAGATACGCAGTATTTT,CASSQDVPWRTDTQYF
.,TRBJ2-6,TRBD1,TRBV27,TGTGCCAGCAGTTTAACCACAGGGGCTGGGGCCAACGTCCTGACTTTC,CASSLTTGAGANVLTF
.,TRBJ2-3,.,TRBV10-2,TGCGCCAGCAGAGACAGGTCGATTTTCACAGATACGCAGTATTTT,CASRDRSIFTDTQYF
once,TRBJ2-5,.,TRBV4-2,TGTGCCAGCAGCCAAGAGACTCTTAAAGAGACCCAGTACTTC,CASSQETLKETQYF
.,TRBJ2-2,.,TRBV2,TGTGCCAGCAGTGTGCGCCTAACGAACACCGGGGAGCTGTTTTTT,CASSVRLTNTGELFF
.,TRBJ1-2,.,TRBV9,TGTGCCAGCAGCGTACAGTCTAACTATGGCTACACCTTC,CASSVQSNYGYTF
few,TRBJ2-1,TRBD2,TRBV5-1,TGCGCCAGCAGCTTTGGACTAGCGAGAGGGTCCTACAATGAGCAGTTCTTC,CASSFGLARGSYNEQFF
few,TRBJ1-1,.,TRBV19,TGTGCCAGTAGTTCCCTCAGCGGTCGCTCGAACACTGAAGCTTTCTTT,CASSSLSGRSNTEAFF
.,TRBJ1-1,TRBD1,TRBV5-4,TGTGCCAGCAGCCGTCACCAGGGGGCAAGCACTGAAGCTTTCTTT,CASSRHQGASTEAFF
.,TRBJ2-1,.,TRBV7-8,TGTGCCAGCAGCTCGAGGGTGTTTAGCTCCTACAATGAGCAGTTCTTC,CASSSRVFSSYNEQFF
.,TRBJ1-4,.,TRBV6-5,TGTGCCAGCGAAGGACAGCACGGGAAACTGTTTTTT,CASEGQHGKLFF
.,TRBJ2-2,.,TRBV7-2,TGTGCCAGCAGCTCCCCAGCCGGGGAGCTGTTTTTT,CASSSPAGELFF
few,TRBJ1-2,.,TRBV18,TGTGCCAGCTCACAGACAAATAACTATGGCTACACCTTC,CASSQTNNYGYTF
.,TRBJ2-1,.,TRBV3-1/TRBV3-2,TGTGCCAGCAGCCAAGATCCCCTTCACAATGAGCAGTTCTTC,CASSQDPLHNEQFF
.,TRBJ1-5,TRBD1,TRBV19,TGTGCCAGTAGTGCGGGACAGGGGGGATATGGGAATCAGCCCCAGCATTTT,CASSAGQGGYGNQPQHF
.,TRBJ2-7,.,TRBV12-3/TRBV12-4,TGTGCCAGCAGGAGGAACTACGAGCAGTACTTC,CASRRNYEQYF
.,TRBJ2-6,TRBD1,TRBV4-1,TGCGCCAGCAGCCAAGATGGGACAGTAAGCTCTGGGGCCAACGTCCTGACTTTC,CASSQDGTVSSGANVLTF
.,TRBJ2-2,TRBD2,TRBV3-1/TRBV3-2,TGTGCCAGCAGCCAACAGCTAGCGGGAGCGGCCGGGGAGCTGTTTTTT,CASSQQLAGAAGELFF